Presented here are 4 T cell receptor beta chains from one specimen sequenced in a study of CD8 T cells in Susac syndrome. RNA totalling roughly 0.45 to 1 ug underwent reverse transcription with random hexamers. TCRdb itself ran the immunoSEQ multiplex PCR reads through MiXCR, one entry per CDR3 protein. This table has roughly 160,000 distinct CDR3 sequences, about 94% appearing once. Sequencing used CD4+ T cells from PBMCs. Source of these receptors: a human donor in good health.

The V and J genes are TRBV15 and TRBJ2-7; D unclear. The CDR3 has 13 amino acids. With 0 bases removed from V and 3 bases from J, the gap between germline ends came to 6 bases. The germline V gene encodes CDR1 LNHNV and CDR2 YYDKDF (reference sequence). This chain's CDR3 is CATSRDKYYEQYF. Here the CDR3 DNA reads TGTGCCACCAGCAGAGACAAATACTACGAGCAGTACTTC. The full variable domain, completed using reference TRBV15 and TRBJ2-7, is DAMVIQNPRYQVTQFGKPVTLSCSQTLNHNVMYWYQQKSSQAPKLLFHYYDKDFNNEADTPDNFQSRRPNTSFCFLDIRSPGLGDTAMYLCATSRDKYYEQYFGPGTRLTVT.

V is TRBV6-5 and J is TRBJ1-2; D gene uncertain. The CDR3 spans 14 residues. The germline V gene encodes CDR1 MNHEY and CDR2 SVGAGI. V lost 0 bases to trimming and J lost 2 bases, with 7 bases between them. In DNA, the CDR3 is TGTGCCAGCAGTTACTCCGGACTGAACTATGGCTACACCTTC. This translates into CASSYSGLNYGYTF.

The chain has TRBV4-3 and TRBJ1-2; D possibly corresponds to TRBD1 (5 bases). Germline CDR1 is LGHNA and CDR2 is YSLEER. V gave up 4 bases and J gave up 8 bases, with 17 bases separating them. This CDR3 contains 14 residues. CDR3 residues: CASSPIDSPGGYTF. Here the CDR3 DNA reads TGCGCCAGCAGCCCAATAGACAGCCCGGGAGGCTACACCTTC.

This chain joins TRBV27 and TRBJ2-3, with a tentative D call TRBD2 (6 bases). CDR1 and CDR2 from the germline V gene are MNHEY and SMNVEV (reference sequence). V lost 7 bases and J 9 bases, leaving 20 bases between the germline ends. CDR3 length equals 14 residues. The CDR3 sequence: CASNLAGTSSTQYF. CDR3 nucleotides: TGTGCCAGCAACCTTGCGGGGACGAGTTCCACGCAGTATTTT.